This record concerns one T cell receptor (beta chain) sequence. V lost 5 bases, J lost 4 bases, and 11 bases stayed unmatched. From germline, CDR1 is GTSNPN and CDR2 SVGIG (reference sequence). The CDR3 runs to 16 residues. This entry comes from a study of OX40 agonist ivuxolimab in advanced cancers. TCRdb's table, derived via immunoSEQ multiplex PCR, lists solely in-frame clones and lacks some. This table has over 80,000 clones, around nine tenths appearing once. The starting material was CD4+ or CD8+ T cells sorted from blood, obtained in a trial of the OX40 agonist ivuxolimab. The chain recombines TRBV30 with TRBJ1-6; TRBD1 matches at 7 bases. The source of this sequence is an adult with an advanced solid tumor such as melanoma, head and neck, liver or kidney cancer. The CDR3 DNA reads TGTGCCTGGCAAAGTCTTGACAGGGAATATAATTCACCCCTCCACTTT. This gives the protein CAWQSLDREYNSPLHF.